This record concerns one TCR beta chain sequence. Antigen: not known. Sequencing used immunoSEQ multiplex PCR; TCRdb keeps in-frame clones, though not all of them. The table has roughly 2 million clones, 90% to 96% seen once; the top ten hold roughly 0.13%. V lost 2 bases and J 5 bases, leaving 15 bases between the germline ends. This CDR3 is 14 amino acids long. CDR1 and CDR2 (germline): GTSNPN, SVGIG (reference sequence). The data belong to a study of shared clonotypes between healthy human individuals. Overall study results and limits: Naive subsets typically showed greater estimated richness than memory subsets. Unshared clonotypes carried lower generation probabilities than those common to all four donors.

The donor population consisted of healthy HIV-negative adults with no recent acute infections or vaccinations. It was into CD45RA+ naive and CD45RA-negative memory subsets that the CD4+ cells were split. The receptor was derived from a man between 18 and 35 years old in good health. This chain links TRBV30 with TRBJ1-2; TRBD1 might be the D (5 bases). The sequencing sample was made of naive CD4+ T cells sorted from blood. Subset in this sample: CD45RA+ positively selected. The CDR3 DNA follows: TGTGCCTGGAGTATTCCAGGGTCCACTTATGGCTACACCTTC. Translating gives CAWSIPGSTYGYTF.